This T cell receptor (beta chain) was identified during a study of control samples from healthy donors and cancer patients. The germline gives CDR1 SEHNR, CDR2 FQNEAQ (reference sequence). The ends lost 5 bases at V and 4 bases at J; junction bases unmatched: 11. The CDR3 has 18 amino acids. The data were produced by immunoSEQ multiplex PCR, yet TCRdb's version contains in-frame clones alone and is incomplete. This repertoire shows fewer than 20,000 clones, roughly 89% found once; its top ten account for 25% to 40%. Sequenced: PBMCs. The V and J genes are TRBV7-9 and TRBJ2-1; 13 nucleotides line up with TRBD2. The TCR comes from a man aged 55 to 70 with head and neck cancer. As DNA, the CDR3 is TGTGCCAGCAGCAAAAGGAGGACTAGCGGGGGTACTTACAATGAGCAGTTCTTC. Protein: CASSKRRTSGGTYNEQFF.